This TCR beta chain was found in a study of blood T cell repertoires in COVID-19. Study as a whole: There were acute and convalescent COVID-19 samples, and they came from the United States, Italy and Spain. The analysed material was cDNA or gDNA that came from T cells, B-cell-depleted T cells, or PBMCs.

The germline gives CDR1 MNHNY, CDR2 SVGAGI (reference sequence). Between the trimmed V and J ends, which lost 6 bases and 0 bases, there was a span of 12 bases. CDR3 length equals 15 residues. In the original processing: Scientists estimated how many nucleated cells there were by amplifying reference gene primers. Data came from immunoSEQ multiplex PCR; TCRdb stores just in-frame clones and leaves some out. D and trimming come from the DNA, and the V and J calls and clone size come from that table. The sample holds around 70,000 clones, 87% seen once. The source of this sequence is a woman under 30 with acute or convalescent COVID-19. Sequencing was carried out using peripheral blood. The chain couples TRBV6-6 to TRBJ1-5; D possibly corresponds to TRBD1 (5 bases). Here the CDR3 DNA reads TGTGCCAGCAGCCCCCGGGGGTCTAGCAATCAGCCCCAGCATTTT. This encodes CASSPRGSSNQPQHF.